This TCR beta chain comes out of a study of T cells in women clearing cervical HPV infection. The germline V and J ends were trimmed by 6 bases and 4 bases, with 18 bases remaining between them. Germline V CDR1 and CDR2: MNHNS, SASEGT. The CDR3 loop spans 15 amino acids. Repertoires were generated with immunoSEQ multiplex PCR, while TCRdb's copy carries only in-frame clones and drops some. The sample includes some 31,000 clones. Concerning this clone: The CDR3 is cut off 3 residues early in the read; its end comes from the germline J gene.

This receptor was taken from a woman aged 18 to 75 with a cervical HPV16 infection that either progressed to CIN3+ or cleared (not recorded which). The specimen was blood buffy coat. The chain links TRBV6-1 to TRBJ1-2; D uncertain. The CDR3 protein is CASRESPQASYGYTF. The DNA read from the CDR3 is TGTGCCAGCAGGGAAAGCCCTCAGGCTTCCTATGGC.